The next 3 T cell receptor beta chains were all read from a single sample in a study of post-analysis software for immune sequencing data. Points from the study as a whole: There were roughly 5 TRBV segments more frequent in patients than controls, and TRBV5-6, TRBV5-1 and TRBV20-1 were among them.

Tagging with unique molecular identifiers was a feature of the TCR beta cDNA libraries. TCRdb fed the PCR reads into MiXCR, producing one record per CDR3 protein. This sample has 380,000 or so distinct CDR3 sequences; less than 40% occur once, and the top ten carry roughly 12%. Their target antigens are unknown. The sequenced sample consisted of blood. These receptors were collected from a girl between 10 and 17 years old with multiple sclerosis.

This clonotype was detected only a few times. The chain has TRBV15 and TRBJ1-2; 9 bases map to TRBD1. CDR1 LNHNV and CDR2 YYDKDF come from the germline V gene (reference sequence). The CDR3 runs to 14 residues. Trimming cost V 5 bases and J 4 bases; bases outside gene matches: 5. CDR3 DNA sequence: TGTGCCACCAGCGGGGACAGGGACCCCTATGGCTACACCTTC. Its translation: CATSGDRDPYGYTF.

The V call is TRBV27, the J call TRBJ2-1, with a tentative D call TRBD2 (6 bases). CDR3 length: 15 residues. V shed 6 bases and J shed 5 bases, with 17 bases lying between them. The germline V gene encodes CDR1 MNHEY and CDR2 SMNVEV (reference sequence). The CDR3 sequence: CASSYSGGWDNEQFF. The CDR3 bases are TGTGCCAGCAGCTACTCCGGAGGGTGGGACAATGAGCAGTTCTTC.

As concerns this clonotype: An end of the junction differs from the germline gene, which may be a read error. This chain connects TRBV6-6 to TRBJ1-2; TRBD1 is a possible D gene (6 bases). The CDR3 sequence is 14 residues long. Germline assignment: CDR1 MNHNY and CDR2 SVGAGI (reference sequence). In nucleotides, the CDR3 is TGTGCCGGCAGTTTGGACAGTCGGGGCGTGGGCTACACCTTC. It specifies CAGSLDSRGVGYTF.